The 22 T cell receptor beta chains presented below share a single source sample, sequenced in a study of OX40 agonist ivuxolimab in advanced cancers. The assay was immunoSEQ multiplex PCR, and TCRdb's table has in-frame clones only and misses some. The table includes fewer than 25,000 clones, 77% detected once. This sample comprised CD4+ or CD8+ T cells sorted from blood, obtained in a trial of the OX40 agonist ivuxolimab. The receptors stem from an adult with an advanced solid tumor such as melanoma, head and neck, liver or kidney cancer.

The chain recombines TRBV28 with TRBJ2-3, with D maybe TRBD1 (6 bases). CDR1 is MDHEN, CDR2 SYDVKM, per germline. V lost 4 bases, J lost 0 bases, and 17 bases lay in between. The CDR3 is 17 residues long. The CDR3 here is CASSSYRDTSSTDTQYF. CDR3 DNA: TGTGCCAGCAGTTCTTACCGGGACACCTCAAGCACAGATACGCAGTATTTT.

The chain links TRBV7-9 to TRBJ2-2, with a weak D call TRBD1 (8 bases). Looked up from germline, CDR1 is SEHNR and CDR2 is FQNEAQ (reference sequence). The CDR3 loop spans 14 amino acids. V was pared by 4 bases and J by 7 bases, with 13 bases between. Written as DNA, the CDR3 is TGTGCCAGCAGCTACTACAGGGGGGGCGGGGAGCTGTTTTTT. Translated, it gives CASSYYRGGGELFF. The full variable domain, its missing parts supplied by reference TRBV7-9 and TRBJ2-2, is DTGVSQNPRHKITKRGQNVTFRCDPISEHNRLYWYRQTLGQGPEFLTYFQNEAQLEKSRLLSDRFSAERPKGSFSTLEIQRTEQGDSAMYLCASSYYRGGGELFFGEGSRLTVL.

CDR3 nucleotides: TGTGCCAGCAGCCTCTACACCGGGGAGCTGTTTTTT. Translated, it gives CASSLYTGELFF. The J gene is TRBJ2-2, the V gene TRBV5-6; D is unclear. This CDR3 contains 12 residues. Trimming cost V 4 bases and J 3 bases, with 4 bases left between them. Per germline, CDR1 SGHDT and CDR2 YYEEEE.

The chain employs TRBV29-1 and TRBJ1-2; D perhaps matches TRBD1 (5 bases). CDR3 length equals 17 residues. Trimming cost V 7 bases and J 7 bases, with 31 bases left between them. Germline lookup yields CDR1 SQVTM and CDR2 ANQGSEA. Here the CDR3 reads CSADTGVAMATPGGYTF. CDR3 coding DNA: TGCAGCGCAGACACAGGAGTCGCTATGGCTACGCCGGGTGGCTACACCTTC. The whole variable domain, filled in from reference TRBV29-1 and TRBJ1-2, reads SAVISQKPSRDICQRGTSLTIQCQVDSQVTMMFWYRQQPGQSLTLIATANQGSEATYESGFVIDKFPISRPNLTFSTLTVSNMSPEDSSIYLCSADTGVAMATPGGYTFGSGTRLTVV.

The genes are TRBV6-5 and TRBJ2-1, with a possible D match to TRBD2 (6 bases). This CDR3 region has 15 residues. V was clipped by 0 bases and J by 6 bases, with 12 bases between them. The V gene's germline CDR1 is MNHEY and CDR2 SVGAGI. CDR3 bases: TGTGCCAGCAGTTACTCGACGGCTAGCGCCAATGAGCAGTTCTTC. Translated, it gives CASSYSTASANEQFF.

This clone is deemed medium-sized (0.01 to 0.1%). This rearrangement joins TRBV4-3 to TRBJ2-2; TRBD2 aligns across 7 bases. The CDR3 is 14 residues long. J was trimmed by 6 bases and V by 1 base; bases with no gene match: 2. Germline V gene lookup returns CDR1 LGHNA and CDR2 YSLEER. CDR3 nucleotide sequence: TGCGCCAGCAGCCAAGGGGGAGGGGCCGGGGAGCTGTTTTTT. Translation gives CASSQGGGAGELFF.

The rearrangement joins TRBV13 to TRBJ1-6; D perhaps matches TRBD1 (5 bases). Trimming cost V 3 bases and J 1 base, with 7 bases left between them. The CDR3 contains 15 residues. The germline CDR1 and CDR2 sequences are PRHDT and FYEKMQ (reference sequence). Here the CDR3 DNA reads TGTGCCAGCAGCTTCCAGGGTTCCTATAATTCACCCCTCCACTTT. Its translation: CASSFQGSYNSPLHF.

The rearrangement uses TRBV9 and TRBJ1-3, with no clear D. Trimming left V 0 bases short and J 0 bases short, with 10 bases between. The CDR3 is 16 amino acids. Germline CDR1 SGDLS, CDR2 YYNGEE. This CDR3 is CASSVDDSRSGNTIYF. The CDR3 DNA follows: TGTGCCAGCAGCGTAGACGACTCCCGCTCTGGAAACACCATATATTTT.

This chain's CDR3 is CASSPRLEGEKLFF. The CDR3 nucleotides read TGTGCCAGCAGCCCTCGATTGGAGGGTGAAAAACTGTTTTTT. The chain combines TRBV4-2 with TRBJ1-4; D gene uncertain. The germline V gene has CDR1 LGHNA and CDR2 YNFKEQ. This CDR3 has 14 amino acids. V was clipped by 4 bases and J by 7 bases, with 13 bases between them.

The genes are TRBV9 and TRBJ2-5; D tentatively reads TRBD1 or TRBD2 (5 bases each). The J call may be mistaken, given a closer DNA end match to TRBJ2-7. The CDR3 runs 14 residues. Germline assignment: CDR1 SGDLS and CDR2 YYNGEE. CDR3 sequence reads: CASSREVGDHEQYF. CDR3 DNA sequence: TGTGCCAGCTCCCGTGAGGTAGGGGACCACGAGCAGTACTTC.

This chain's CDR3 is CSVNLSYEQYF. CDR3 nucleotide sequence: TGCAGCGTGAACCTTTCCTACGAGCAGTACTTC. The rearrangement joins TRBV29-1 to TRBJ2-7; no reliable D call. V shed 6 bases and J shed 1 base, with 7 bases lying between them. The CDR3 has 11 residues. Per the germline V gene, CDR1 is SQVTM and CDR2 is ANQGSEA.

V is TRBV7-3 and J is TRBJ2-2, with D uncertain. The CDR3 contains 14 residues. Germline CDR1 reads SGHTA; CDR2 reads FQGTGA. The V end lost 5 bases, the J end lost 1 base, and 8 bases lay between the germline ends. CDR3 residues: CASSPQGNTGELFF. The CDR3 DNA is TGTGCCAGCAGCCCCCAAGGGAACACCGGGGAGCTGTTTTTT.

This rearrangement joins TRBV4-1 to TRBJ1-4; D is undetermined. Trimming removed 3 bases from V and 8 bases from J, with 13 bases in between. CDR1 is MGHRA, CDR2 YSYEKL, per germline. The CDR3 length is 14 residues. This CDR3 reads CASSHAVSGEKLFF. The CDR3 DNA sequence: TGCGCCAGCAGCCATGCGGTGTCGGGGGAAAAACTGTTTTTT.

The rearrangement joins TRBV11-3 to TRBJ2-2, with 7 positions matching TRBD1. The ends lost 2 bases at V and 0 bases at J; junction bases unmatched: 0. The CDR3 has 15 residues. CDR1 and CDR2 (germline): SGHNT, YENEEA. In DNA, the CDR3 is TGTGCCAGCAGCTTACAGGGGGCGAACACCGGGGAGCTGTTTTTT. Protein: CASSLQGANTGELFF.

The chain joins TRBV7-9 to TRBJ2-7; TRBD2 might be the D (6 bases). The CDR3 length is 15 residues. Looked up from germline, CDR1 is SEHNR and CDR2 is FQNEAQ (reference sequence). The ends were cut back, 5 bases at V and 3 bases at J, with 17 bases in the middle. Here the CDR3 reads CASSPRLAIDYEQYF. CDR3 bases: TGTGCCAGCAGCCCGCGCCTAGCGATCGACTACGAGCAGTACTTC.

V usage is TRBV10-3 and J usage is TRBJ2-2, with D perhaps assigned TRBD1 or TRBD2 (5 bases each). V was shortened by 6 bases and J by 1 base, with 12 bases between the two germline ends. The CDR3 is 15 amino acids. Germline values: CDR1 ENHRY, CDR2 SYGVKD. For the CDR3, the DNA is TGTGCCATCAGCCCGGGACGGGGGAACACCGGGGAGCTGTTTTTT. This gives the protein CAISPGRGNTGELFF.

The V and J genes are TRBV5-4 and TRBJ1-5, with 7 positions matching TRBD1. The germline gives CDR1 SGHNT, CDR2 YYREEE (reference sequence). J gave up 4 bases and V 4 bases, and 8 bases lay outside the gene matches. The CDR3 is 15 residues long. The CDR3 coding sequence is TGTGCCAGCAGCGTACAGGGGCAGGGTAATCAGCCCCAGCATTTT. Translation: CASSVQGQGNQPQHF.

The rearrangement uses TRBV9 and TRBJ1-2, with D tentatively TRBD1 (5 bases). The V gene's germline CDR1 is SGDLS and CDR2 YYNGEE. This CDR3 has 17 residues. Trimming pared 3 bases from V and 5 bases from J, leaving 23 bases between. The CDR3 here is CASSATRDSPTPYGYTF. The CDR3 region has the DNA TGTGCCAGCAGCGCCACTCGTGACAGCCCAACGCCTTATGGCTACACCTTC.

The genes are TRBV4-1 and TRBJ2-3; 10 nucleotides align to TRBD2. Germline V gene data show CDR1 as MGHRA and CDR2 as YSYEKL. Trimming cost V 3 bases and J 0 bases; bases outside gene matches: 3. The CDR3 consists of 16 residues. CDR3 DNA: TGCGCCAGCAGCCAGGTAGCGGGGGGAAGCACAGATACGCAGTATTTT. Translating gives CASSQVAGGSTDTQYF.

CDR3 nucleotides: TGTGCCAGTAGTATAGGCGGTCAGGGTGAGCAGTTCTTC. This translates into CASSIGGQGEQFF. This chain links TRBV19 with TRBJ2-1; tentatively, D is TRBD1 (5 bases). The length of the CDR3 is 13 residues. From germline, CDR1 is LNHDA and CDR2 SQIVND (reference sequence). The V gene lost 1 base and the J gene lost 9 bases, with 10 bases spanning the gap.

The chain combines TRBV5-6 with TRBJ1-1; D is uncertain. The V gene lost 2 bases and the J gene lost 0 bases, with 11 bases spanning the gap. Germline assignment: CDR1 SGHDT and CDR2 YYEEEE. The CDR3 covers 15 residues. CDR3 sequence: CASSFSWGMNTEAFF. The CDR3 region has the DNA TGTGCCAGCAGCTTTTCTTGGGGAATGAACACTGAAGCTTTCTTT.

The genes are TRBV11-1 and TRBJ1-3, with D possibly matching TRBD1 (5 bases). CDR1 is SGHAT and CDR2 is FQDESV in the germline V gene (reference sequence). CDR3 length: 14 residues. Trimming left V 3 bases short and J 4 bases short, with 10 bases between. The CDR3 bases are TGTGCCAGCAGCTTTTACCAGGGAGGAAACACCATATATTTT. Translation: CASSFYQGGNTIYF.